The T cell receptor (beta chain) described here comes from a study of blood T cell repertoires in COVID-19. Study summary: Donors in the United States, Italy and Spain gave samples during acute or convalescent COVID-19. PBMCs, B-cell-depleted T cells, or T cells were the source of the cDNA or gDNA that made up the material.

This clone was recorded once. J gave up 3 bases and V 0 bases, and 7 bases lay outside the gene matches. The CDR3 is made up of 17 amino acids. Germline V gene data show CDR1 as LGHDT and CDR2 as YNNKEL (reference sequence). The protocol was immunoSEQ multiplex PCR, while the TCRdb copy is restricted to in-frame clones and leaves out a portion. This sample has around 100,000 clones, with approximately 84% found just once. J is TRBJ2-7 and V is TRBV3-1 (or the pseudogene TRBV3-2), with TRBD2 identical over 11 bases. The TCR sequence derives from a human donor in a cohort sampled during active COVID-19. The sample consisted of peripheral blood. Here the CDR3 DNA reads TGTGCCAGCAGCCAAGACCTTTTAGCGGGAGGGAACTACGAGCAGTACTTC. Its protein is CASSQDLLAGGNYEQYF.